The 11 T cell receptor beta chains in this list originate from one sample, sequenced in a study of breast tumors, draining lymph nodes, adjacent tissues listed by TCRdb under 2016. Receptors were amplified or captured by multiplex PCR. Instrument used: Illumina HiSeq 2000. In TCRdb, the public reads were trimmed at Q25 with fastp and aligned with MiXCR, with productive beta chains retained. Every entry covers one CDR3 protein and lists the most common genes and DNA from its rows. This sample lists 200,000 to 250,000 distinct CDR3 sequences; less than 45% were detected once. The ten largest make up about 3.9% of the sample. Lymph node samples came from the axillary draining lymph nodes of breast cancer patients. The sequencing sample was made of axillary lymph node tissue. The receptors were sampled from a female donor with breast cancer. Some clones in this sample may be carry-over from other donors' samples.

This clonotype was counted at least ten times. This rearrangement joins TRBV4-3 to TRBJ2-5; D remains ambiguous. The CDR3 length is 15 residues. The germline V gene has CDR1 LGHNA and CDR2 YSLEER. V was shortened by 0 bases and J by 5 bases, with 13 bases between the two germline ends. The CDR3 reads CASSQDRITRETQYF. In nucleotides, the CDR3 is TGCGCCAGCAGCCAAGATAGAATCACCAGGGAGACCCAGTACTTC.

There are many counts of this clonotype. The chain couples TRBV7-9 to TRBJ2-5; TRBD2 agrees at 13 bases. The CDR3 has 17 amino acids. CDR1 and CDR2 (germline): SEHNR, FQNEAQ (reference sequence). J was trimmed by 1 base and V by 5 bases; bases with no gene match: 7. For the CDR3, the DNA is TGTGCCAGCAGCCTCCTGACTAGCGGGGGGCTCCAAGAGACCCAGTACTTC. It is translated as CASSLLTSGGLQETQYF.

This clonotype appeared a single time. A much more abundant neighbour one base away suggests this may be a read error. This sequence joins TRBV7-3 and TRBJ1-2, with 9 bases matching TRBD1. The germline CDR1 and CDR2 sequences are SGHTA and FQGTGA. The CDR3 length is 15 residues. CDR3 nucleotide sequence: TGTGCCAGCAGCACCTCGGGGACAGGGCGCCACTCTCACCCCTTC. It encodes CASSTSGTGRHSHPF.

This clonotype showed up many times. The CDR3 coding sequence is TGTGCCAGCAGCCAAGGAGAGCAGCCCCAGCATTTT. Protein product: CASSQGEQPQHF. The rearrangement joins TRBV3-1 to TRBJ1-5; D is uncertain. Germline V gene data show CDR1 as LGHDT and CDR2 as YNNKEL (reference sequence). The CDR3 is 12 residues long. V was cut by 1 base and J by 7 bases, with 5 bases left in between.

This clonotype was seen repeatedly, ten times or more. The genes are TRBV7-2 and TRBJ2-1; 9 nucleotides agree with TRBD2. The germline CDR1 and CDR2 sequences are SGHTA and FQGNSA. With 0 bases clipped from V and 12 bases from J, the junction kept 12 bases outside the gene matches. The CDR3 is 16 amino acids. The CDR3 reads CASSLALAGNSGRQFF. The CDR3 nucleotides read TGTGCCAGCAGCTTAGCGCTAGCGGGAAATTCAGGTCGGCAGTTCTTC.

Note on this clonotype: Just one base apart from a much larger clone, this may be a read error. The rearrangement uses TRBV5-4 and TRBJ1-4; no clear D gene. Trimming cost V 0 bases and J 8 bases, with 14 bases left between them. Germline values: CDR1 SGHNT, CDR2 YYREEE (reference sequence). This CDR3 has 15 amino acids. The CDR3 DNA is TGTGCCAGCAGCTTGGGTGTCGCGTTTCGAGAAAAACTGTTTTTT. Amino acid sequence: CASSLGVAFREKLFF.

This clonotype was recorded many times. This sequence joins TRBV12-3 or TRBV12-4 and TRBJ2-2, with D hard to call. With 6 bases removed from V and 1 base from J, the gap between germline ends came to 6 bases. The CDR3 is 13 amino acids. The CDR3 sequence: CASSIGNTGELFF. In nucleotides, the CDR3 is TGTGCCAGCAGCATTGGGAACACCGGGGAGCTGTTTTTT.

The J gene is TRBJ2-3, the V gene TRBV7-9; 9 nucleotides align to TRBD2. The germline gives CDR1 SEHNR, CDR2 FQNEAQ (reference sequence). This CDR3 spans 16 amino acids. V shed 5 bases, J shed 5 bases, and the junction held 11 bases outside the gene matches. This chain's CDR3 is CASSPPRGGGKDTQYF. CDR3 in DNA: TGTGCCAGCAGCCCCCCCCGCGGGGGGGGGAAAGATACGCAGTATTTT.

The table lists this clonotype with many counts. This chain links TRBV7-9 with TRBJ2-1; D unclear. Germline CDR1 SEHNR, CDR2 FQNEAQ (reference sequence). V lost 3 bases, J lost 4 bases, and 10 bases lay in between. This CDR3 region has 14 residues. The CDR3 DNA reads TGTGCCAGCAGCTTGCCTGACGTTTACAATGAGCAGTTCTTC. This encodes CASSLPDVYNEQFF.

The rearrangement uses TRBV4-1 and TRBJ1-6; maybe TRBD1 (5 bases). The CDR3 loop spans 14 amino acids. The ends were cut back, 2 bases at V and 8 bases at J, with 10 bases in the middle. The germline gives CDR1 MGHRA, CDR2 YSYEKL. CDR3: CASSQSWGDSPLHF. The CDR3 coding sequence is TGCGCCAGCAGCCAATCCTGGGGGGATTCACCCCTCCACTTT.

The count of this clonotype is one. V is TRBV19 and J is TRBJ2-3, with 11 bases aligning to TRBD2. This CDR3 region has 14 residues. V lost 6 bases and J lost 8; bases outside the gene matches: 7. CDR1 is LNHDA, CDR2 SQIVND, per germline (reference sequence). CDR3 coding DNA: TGTGCCAGTAGCCGGACTAGCGGGCCGGGTACGCAGTATTTT. Translation: CASSRTSGPGTQYF.